What follows are 2 T cell receptor beta chains derived from one specimen sequenced in a study of human thymus T cells. It was from resections taken during corrective heart surgery that the thymus tissue came. Produced via immunoSEQ multiplex PCR; TCRdb's table is partial and in-frame only. This sample has some 130,000 clones, with around 94% found just once. The sequencing input was thymus tissue. Every receptor here comes from a boy under two years old with a congenital heart defect but otherwise immunologically healthy.

The chain joins TRBV7-6 to TRBJ1-1; weak D call: TRBD1 (5 bases). The CDR3 contains 16 residues. Germline V gene lookup returns CDR1 SGHVS and CDR2 FNYEAQ. With 0 bases removed from V and 0 bases from J, the gap between germline ends came to 11 bases. Here the CDR3 reads CASSLATARMNTEAFF. The CDR3 coding sequence is TGTGCCAGCAGCTTAGCGACAGCTCGCATGAACACTGAAGCTTTCTTT.

The genes are TRBV6-5 and TRBJ2-5, with D perhaps TRBD1 or TRBD2 (5 bases each). Germline assignment: CDR1 MNHEY and CDR2 SVGAGI. V lost 0 bases, J lost 2 bases, and 10 bases lay in between. This CDR3 is built from 15 residues. CDR3 region: CASSYSRGSQETQYF. DNA of the CDR3: TGTGCCAGCAGTTACTCCCGGGGCTCACAAGAGACCCAGTACTTC.